The 26 T cell receptor beta chains in this list originate from one sample, sequenced in a study of blood T cell repertoires in COVID-19. Assay used: immunoSEQ multiplex PCR; TCRdb lists only in-frame clones, some missing. This table has some 160,000 clones, about four fifths appearing once. The sequenced sample consisted of peripheral blood. All receptors derive from a man aged 70-80 years who had recovered from COVID-19.

This clone was found a few times. The V call is TRBV10-3, the J call TRBJ2-1; D remains ambiguous. With 5 bases removed from V and 6 bases from J, the gap between germline ends came to 14 bases. The CDR3 is 14 amino acids. Looked up from germline, CDR1 is ENHRY and CDR2 is SYGVKD. The CDR3 region is CAISLGNSPNEQFF. DNA for the CDR3: TGTGCCATCAGTTTAGGTAATAGCCCCAATGAGCAGTTCTTC.

The chain has TRBV7-9 and TRBJ2-5, with 8 bases that match TRBD1. V trimming: 3 bases; J trimming: 4 bases; junction bases outside the gene matches: 4. The CDR3 length is 14 residues. The germline V gene encodes CDR1 SEHNR and CDR2 FQNEAQ (reference sequence). CDR3 in amino acids: CASSFGQGRETQYF. In DNA, the CDR3 is TGTGCCAGCAGCTTTGGACAGGGAAGAGAGACCCAGTACTTC.

The V gene is TRBV7-2, the J gene TRBJ1-5; D gene ambiguous. Trimming stripped 2 bases from V and 0 bases from J, with 11 bases between. CDR1 SGHTA and CDR2 FQGNSA come from the germline V gene. This CDR3 comprises 16 residues. The CDR3 region has the DNA TGTGCCAGCAGCTTAAACCAGGCCTATAGCAATCAGCCCCAGCATTTT. Amino acids: CASSLNQAYSNQPQHF. The full variable domain, rest sourced from reference TRBV7-2 and TRBJ1-5, is GAGVSQSPSNKVTEKGKDVELRCDPISGHTALYWYRQSLGQGLEFLIYFQGNSAPDKSGLPSDRFSAERTGGSVSTLTIQRTQQEDSAVYLCASSLNQAYSNQPQHFGDGTRLSIL.

V and J are TRBV10-1 and TRBJ2-5; D is possibly TRBD2 (7 bases). CDR1 is WNHNN, CDR2 SYGVQD, per germline (reference sequence). V dropped 3 bases and J dropped 4 bases, with 9 bases sitting between them. The CDR3 has 13 amino acids. The CDR3 DNA is TGCGCCAGCAGTGACGGGGGGCGAGAGACCCAGTACTTC. Its protein product is CASSDGGRETQYF.

This clone was counted once. CDR3 loop: CASSPGVKTDTQYF. The DNA for the CDR3 is TGCGCCAGCAGCCCCGGGGTCAAGACAGATACGCAGTATTTT. V gene TRBV5-1 combines with J gene TRBJ2-3; possible D gene TRBD2, 5 bases. The CDR3 totals 14 residues. The ends were cut back, 4 bases at V and 3 bases at J, with 12 bases in the middle. Germline CDR1 SGHRS, CDR2 YFSETQ.

The V and J genes are TRBV5-8 and TRBJ2-1; 10 bases line up with TRBD2. V lost 2 bases, J lost 5 bases, and 4 bases stayed unmatched. The germline CDR1 and CDR2 sequences are SGHTS and YDEGEE. The CDR3 loop spans 15 amino acids. The CDR3 protein is CASSFGTSENNEQFF. DNA for the CDR3: TGTGCCAGCAGCTTTGGGACTAGCGAAAACAATGAGCAGTTCTTC. Full variable domain (missing parts from reference TRBV5-8 and TRBJ2-1): EAGVTQSPTHLIKTRGQQATLRCSPISGHTSVYWYQQALGLGLQFLLWYDEGEERNRGNFPPRFSGRQFPNYSSELNVNALELEDSALYLCASSFGTSENNEQFFGPGTRLTVL.

This chain joins TRBV18 and TRBJ1-3; D is perhaps TRBD1 (5 bases). Trimming took off 2 bases at V and 1 base at J, with 12 bases between the two ends. CDR3 length equals 16 residues. From germline, CDR1 is KGHSH and CDR2 LQKENI. The CDR3 region has the DNA TGTGCCAGCTCACCAAGGGACTTCCAATCTGGAAACACCATATATTTT. Its translation is CASSPRDFQSGNTIYF.

V and J are TRBV5-1 and TRBJ2-2; D is perhaps TRBD1 (6 bases). There are 16 residues in the CDR3. The germline V gene has CDR1 SGHRS and CDR2 YFSETQ. The V gene lost 5 bases and the J gene lost 0 bases, with 14 bases spanning the gap. As DNA, the CDR3 is TGCGCCAGCAGTGGCAGGGGTATCCCGAACACCGGGGAGCTGTTTTTT. This codes for CASSGRGIPNTGELFF.

This clone was detected only a few times. This chain joins TRBV4-3 and TRBJ1-6; D unresolved. Germline CDR1 is LGHNA and CDR2 is YSLEER. This CDR3 spans 15 amino acids. Trimming took off 0 bases at V and 10 bases at J, with 13 bases between the two ends. CDR3 protein: CASSQEETGFSPLHF. Here the CDR3 DNA reads TGCGCCAGCAGCCAAGAGGAAACGGGGTTCTCACCCCTCCACTTT.

This chain joins TRBV10-1 and TRBJ2-1; TRBD2 is a possible D gene (5 bases). CDR1 WNHNN and CDR2 SYGVQD come from the germline V gene (reference sequence). Trimming left V 2 bases short and J 4 bases short, with 15 bases between. The CDR3 totals 16 residues. The CDR3 reads CASSEGEASRYNEQFF. CDR3 sequence (DNA): TGCGCCAGCAGTGAGGGTGAGGCTAGCAGATACAATGAGCAGTTCTTC.

The CDR3 reads CASSLSGRGEQYF. The CDR3 DNA sequence: TGCGCCAGCAGCTTGAGCGGGAGGGGGGAGCAGTACTTC. The chain has TRBV5-1 and TRBJ2-7; 10 bases are a match to TRBD2. V lost 1 base, J lost 7 bases, and 2 bases stayed unmatched. CDR3 size: 13 residues. The V gene's germline CDR1 is SGHRS and CDR2 YFSETQ. The full variable domain, with the rest looked up from reference TRBV5-1 and TRBJ2-7, is KAGVTQTPRYLIKTRGQQVTLSCSPISGHRSVSWYQQTPGQGLQFLFEYFSETQRNKGNFPGRFSGRQFSNSRSEMNVSTLELGDSALYLCASSLSGRGEQYFGPGTRLTVT.

This clone has more than one count but fewer than ten. The rearrangement joins TRBV28 to TRBJ2-1, with D possibly matching TRBD2 (5 bases). Germline V gene data show CDR1 as MDHEN and CDR2 as SYDVKM. Trimming took off 1 base at V and 15 bases at J, with 16 bases between the two ends. The CDR3 runs to 13 residues. DNA of the CDR3: TGTGCCAGCAGTTTATCAGGACTCCGAGGGTCGTTCTTC. This encodes CASSLSGLRGSFF. Supplemented by reference TRBV28 and TRBJ2-1, the full variable domain reads DVKVTQSSRYLVKRTGEKVFLECVQDMDHENMFWYRQDPGLGLRLIYFSYDVKMKEKGDIPEGYSVSREKKERFSLILESASTNQTSMYLCASSLSGLRGSFFGPGTRLTVL.

This chain joins TRBV3-1 (or the pseudogene TRBV3-2) and TRBJ2-7; 7 bases align to TRBD1. The V segment lost 4 bases and the J segment 3 bases; nucleotides outside the gene matches: 6. In germline, CDR1 is LGHDT, CDR2 YNNKEL (reference sequence). CDR3 length: 14 residues. The CDR3 DNA sequence: TGTGCCAGCAGCCGGACAGGTTTTGACTACGAGCAGTACTTC. As protein: CASSRTGFDYEQYF.

The chain links TRBV25-1 to TRBJ2-5; tentatively, D is TRBD1 (6 bases). The V and J ends lost 1 base and 6 bases respectively, with 12 bases between them. Germline CDR1 is MGHDK and CDR2 is SYGVNS. The CDR3 covers 14 residues. The CDR3 region is CASSESQGFKTQYF. DNA for the CDR3: TGTGCCAGCAGTGAATCCCAGGGGTTTAAGACCCAGTACTTC. Based on the CDR3 plus reference TRBV25-1 and TRBJ2-5, the full variable domain is EADIYQTPRYLVIGTGKKITLECSQTMGHDKMYWYQQDPGMELHLIHYSYGVNSTEKGDLSSESTVSRIRTEHFPLTLESARPSHTSQYLCASSESQGFKTQYFGPGTRLLVL.

This clone was observed a single time. This chain uses TRBV7-2 with TRBJ2-3; 11 bases fit TRBD2. CDR3 length equals 16 residues. J gave up 4 bases and V 5 bases, and 8 bases lay outside the gene matches. CDR1 SGHTA and CDR2 FQGNSA come from the germline V gene. The DNA of the CDR3 is TGTGCCAGCAGCGGGAACCAACTAGCGGGAGCAGATACGCAGTATTTT. Translation gives CASSGNQLAGADTQYF.

The V and J genes are TRBV18 and TRBJ1-3, with D uncertain. Trimming cost V 2 bases and J 0 bases, with 8 bases left between them. CDR3 length: 15 residues. The germline V gene encodes CDR1 KGHSH and CDR2 LQKENI. The DNA for the CDR3 is TGTGCCAGCTCACCAGGGCAGTACTCTGGAAACACCATATATTTT. Translating gives CASSPGQYSGNTIYF. Together with reference TRBV18 and TRBJ1-3, the CDR3 gives the full variable domain: NAGVMQNPRHLVRRRGQEARLRCSPMKGHSHVYWYRQLPEEGLKFMVYLQKENIIDESGMPKERFSAEFPKEGPSILRIQQVVRGDSAAYFCASSPGQYSGNTIYFGEGSWLTVV.

This chain uses TRBV18 with TRBJ1-1; 7 bases are shared with TRBD1. V trimming: 3 bases; J trimming: 4 bases; junction bases outside the gene matches: 14. Looked up from germline, CDR1 is KGHSH and CDR2 is LQKENI. The CDR3 is made up of 17 amino acids. The CDR3 bases are TGTGCCAGCTCACCCCAAGGACAGGCAAGGTCAGGCACTGAAGCTTTCTTT. Translated: CASSPQGQARSGTEAFF. The entire variable domain, with the rest obtained from reference TRBV18 and TRBJ1-1, is as follows: NAGVMQNPRHLVRRRGQEARLRCSPMKGHSHVYWYRQLPEEGLKFMVYLQKENIIDESGMPKERFSAEFPKEGPSILRIQQVVRGDSAAYFCASSPQGQARSGTEAFFGQGTRLTVV.

The chain combines TRBV5-4 with TRBJ2-7; TRBD2 matches 9 bases. Germline loops: CDR1 SGHNT, CDR2 YYREEE (reference sequence). The CDR3 consists of 14 residues. V lost 4 bases to trimming and J lost 6 bases; unmatched junction nucleotides: 8. CDR3 amino acids: CASSLAGSPSEQYF. DNA of the CDR3: TGTGCCAGCAGCCTAGCGGGATCCCCCTCCGAGCAGTACTTC.

The chain has TRBV5-6 and TRBJ2-7; possible D gene TRBD1, 5 bases. The CDR3 sequence is 13 residues long. Germline values: CDR1 SGHDT, CDR2 YYEEEE. The V gene lost 4 bases and the J gene lost 5 bases, with 13 bases spanning the gap. CDR3 sequence: CASSPQAGNEQYF. CDR3 DNA: TGTGCCAGCAGCCCGCAAGCAGGGAACGAGCAGTACTTC.

The chain joins TRBV28 to TRBJ2-1; D unresolved. Trimming pared 2 bases from V and 0 bases from J, leaving 8 bases between. This CDR3 is built from 15 residues. The germline gives CDR1 MDHEN, CDR2 SYDVKM. The DNA of the CDR3 is TGTGCCAGCAGTTTAGAGGCTAGCTCCTACAATGAGCAGTTCTTC. It translates to CASSLEASSYNEQFF. Variable domain in full (rest from reference TRBV28 and TRBJ2-1): DVKVTQSSRYLVKRTGEKVFLECVQDMDHENMFWYRQDPGLGLRLIYFSYDVKMKEKGDIPEGYSVSREKKERFSLILESASTNQTSMYLCASSLEASSYNEQFFGPGTRLTVL.

The rearrangement uses TRBV28 and TRBJ2-3; 7 bases line up with TRBD2. This CDR3 spans 15 amino acids. Germline V gene sequence: CDR1 MDHEN, CDR2 SYDVKM. V was clipped by 6 bases and J by 5 bases; unmatched bases: 11. The CDR3 reads CASRGAGTFLDTQYF. Written as DNA, the CDR3 is TGTGCCAGCAGGGGAGCGGGAACCTTTTTAGATACGCAGTATTTT.

The V and J genes are TRBV10-3 and TRBJ1-5; D is possibly TRBD1 (6 bases). Per the germline V gene, CDR1 is ENHRY and CDR2 is SYGVKD. The CDR3 has 16 residues. V lost 2 bases and J lost 4, with 15 bases in between. The CDR3 sequence is CAISETIGGQNQPQHF. For the CDR3, the DNA is TGTGCCATCAGTGAGACCATAGGGGGTCAGAATCAGCCCCAGCATTTT.

V gene TRBV7-6 combines with J gene TRBJ2-1; TRBD2 is a possible D gene (5 bases). The CDR3 spans 15 residues. V was clipped by 5 bases and J by 8 bases, with 19 bases between them. The V gene's germline CDR1 is SGHVS and CDR2 FNYEAQ. CDR3 protein: CASSPSVVGADEQFF. The CDR3 bases are TGTGCCAGCAGCCCATCCGTGGTTGGAGCGGATGAGCAGTTCTTC.

This chain connects TRBV9 to TRBJ2-1; 9 nucleotides line up with TRBD2. V was pared by 0 bases and J by 9 bases, with 7 bases of the junction left unmatched. Germline CDR1 SGDLS, CDR2 YYNGEE. The CDR3 covers 15 residues. The CDR3 DNA reads TGTGCCAGCAGCGTAGCGACTAGCGGAGGCGGTGAGCAGTTCTTC. Protein sequence: CASSVATSGGGEQFF.

The chain links TRBV6-4 to TRBJ2-3; 11 bases are shared with TRBD2. The germline gives CDR1 MRHNA, CDR2 SNTAGT. The CDR3 extends over 17 amino acids. V shed 9 bases, J shed 2 bases, and the junction held 13 bases outside the gene matches. The CDR3 DNA reads TGTGCCAGGAACCTACGCCTGGGACTAGCGGACACAGATACGCAGTATTTT. As protein: CARNLRLGLADTDTQYF.

The chain carries TRBV7-9 and TRBJ2-3; unclear D gene. The CDR3 runs 11 residues. CDR1 SEHNR and CDR2 FQNEAQ come from the germline V gene (reference sequence). Trimming pared 4 bases from V and 4 bases from J, leaving 3 bases between. The CDR3, as DNA: TGTGCCAGCAGCTCTGCAGATACGCAGTATTTT. Translated, it gives CASSSADTQYF.